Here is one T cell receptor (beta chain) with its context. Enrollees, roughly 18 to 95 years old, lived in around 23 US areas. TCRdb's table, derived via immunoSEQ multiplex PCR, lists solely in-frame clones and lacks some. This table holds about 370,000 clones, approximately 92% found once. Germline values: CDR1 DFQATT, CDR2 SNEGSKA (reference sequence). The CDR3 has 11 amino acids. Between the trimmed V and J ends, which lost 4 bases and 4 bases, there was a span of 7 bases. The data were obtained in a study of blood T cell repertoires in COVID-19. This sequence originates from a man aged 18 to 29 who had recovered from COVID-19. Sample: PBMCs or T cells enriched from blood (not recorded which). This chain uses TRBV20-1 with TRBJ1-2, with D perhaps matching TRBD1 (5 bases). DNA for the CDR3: TGCAGTGCTAAACAGGTCTATGGCTACACCTTC. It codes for CSAKQVYGYTF.